These T cell receptor beta chains were read from a single sample in a study of blood T cells in healthy people across ages. One entry per CDR3 protein, called by TCRdb with MiXCR from the 5' RACE reads. There are hundreds of thousands of distinct CDR3 sequences in the sample; 40% to 65% occur only once, and about 13% lies in the top ten. Sequencing input: blood. These receptors were taken from a woman aged 80 or older in good health. Both conserved end residues are part of each CDR3. Each record gives: D gene, clone size, J gene, V gene, CDR3 DNA, CDR3 protein. The D gene is left open where the match is weak. Rows may omit the clone size; those that give it use once, few, many or a size class.

D gene: NA
clone size: NA
J gene: TRBJ2-7
V gene: TRBV6-6
CDR3 DNA: TGTGCCAGCAGTTACTCCGGGAGAGTAGCCCACGAGCAGTACTTC
CDR3 protein: CASSYSGRVAHEQYF

D gene: TRBD1
clone size: NA
J gene: TRBJ2-1
V gene: TRBV30
CDR3 DNA: TGTGCCTGGGGTAGTGGCAGGGGGTACAATGAGCAGTTCTTC
CDR3 protein: CAWGSGRGYNEQFF

D gene: NA
clone size: many
J gene: TRBJ2-7
V gene: TRBV20-1
CDR3 DNA: TGCAGTGCTAGGTACGGCACTTCCTACGAGCAGTACTTC
CDR3 protein: CSARYGTSYEQYF

D gene: NA
clone size: NA
J gene: TRBJ2-3
V gene: TRBV9
CDR3 DNA: TGTGCCAGCAGCTCCGACAGCACAGATACGCAGGATTTT
CDR3 protein: CASSSDSTDTQDF

D gene: TRBD2
clone size: few
J gene: TRBJ2-3
V gene: TRBV27
CDR3 DNA: TGTGCCAGCAGTCCCCGGCCAGGGAGGGTAGATTTGGCAGATACGCAGTATTTT
CDR3 protein: CASSPRPGRVDLADTQYF

D gene: NA
clone size: few
J gene: TRBJ2-2
V gene: TRBV20-1
CDR3 DNA: TGCAGCTCTTATCCCTCCGGGACACCGAACACCGGGGAGCTGTTTTTT
CDR3 protein: CSSYPSGTPNTGELFF

D gene: NA
clone size: once
J gene: TRBJ2-7
V gene: TRBV7-9
CDR3 DNA: TGTGCCAGCAGCCACTTCTCCGTCAGCGAGCAGTACTTC
CDR3 protein: CASSHFSVSEQYF

D gene: TRBD1
clone size: few
J gene: TRBJ1-5
V gene: TRBV27
CDR3 DNA: TGTGCCAGCAGTTTACTTGGACAGGGAGGGGTTCAGCCCCAGCATTTT
CDR3 protein: CASSLLGQGGVQPQHF

D gene: NA
clone size: NA
J gene: TRBJ2-4
V gene: TRBV6-1
CDR3 DNA: TGTGCCAGCAGTCGACAGGGAGGGGGCATTCAGTACTTC
CDR3 protein: CASSRQGGGIQYF

D gene: TRBD1
clone size: NA
J gene: TRBJ1-5
V gene: TRBV6-5
CDR3 DNA: TGTGCCAGCAGTCTTACCGGGACAGGGGGTAACCAGCCCCAGCATTTT
CDR3 protein: CASSLTGTGGNQPQHF

D gene: NA
clone size: NA
J gene: TRBJ2-5
V gene: TRBV5-5
CDR3 DNA: TGTGCCAGCAGCTTTACCCTAGGTGGCTTCAACAATGAGCAGTACTTC
CDR3 protein: CASSFTLGGFNNEQYF

D gene: TRBD1
clone size: NA
J gene: TRBJ1-2
V gene: TRBV27
CDR3 DNA: TGTGCCAGCAGGGGACAGGGGGCGCGAAGGGGGGTATATGGCTACACCTTC
CDR3 protein: CASRGQGARRGVYGYTF

D gene: NA
clone size: NA
J gene: TRBJ2-3
V gene: TRBV7-2
CDR3 DNA: TGTGCCAGCAGCTTAGGTCGGACAAGGAGGGCAGATACGCAGTATTTT
CDR3 protein: CASSLGRTRRADTQYF

D gene: NA
clone size: NA
J gene: TRBJ1-1
V gene: TRBV6-1
CDR3 DNA: TGTGCCAGCAGTAGACCTGGGGTCGGTGTCGTCAACACTGAAGCTTTCTTT
CDR3 protein: CASSRPGVGVVNTEAFF

D gene: TRBD2
clone size: NA
J gene: TRBJ2-3
V gene: TRBV30
CDR3 DNA: TGTGCCTGGAGTGTACCGACTAGCTTAGATACGCAGTATTTT
CDR3 protein: CAWSVPTSLDTQYF

D gene: TRBD1
clone size: NA
J gene: TRBJ1-4
V gene: TRBV7-9
CDR3 DNA: TGTGCCAGCAGCTTAATGGGGACAGATAATGAAAAACTGTTTTTT
CDR3 protein: CASSLMGTDNEKLFF

D gene: TRBD2
clone size: many
J gene: TRBJ2-1
V gene: TRBV3-1
CDR3 DNA: TGTGCCAGCAGCCAAGACTGGACTAGCGGGGGGGCCTTCAATGAGCAGTTCTTC
CDR3 protein: CASSQDWTSGGAFNEQFF

D gene: NA
clone size: NA
J gene: TRBJ2-6
V gene: TRBV6-2/TRBV6-3
CDR3 DNA: TGTGCCAGCGGACAGTCTGGGGCCAACGTCCTGACTTTC
CDR3 protein: CASGQSGANVLTF

D gene: NA
clone size: once
J gene: TRBJ2-1
V gene: TRBV10-3
CDR3 DNA: TGTGCCATCAGTGAGTCAGGTGCGGGCAATGAGCAGTTCTTC
CDR3 protein: CAISESGAGNEQFF

D gene: NA
clone size: NA
J gene: TRBJ2-5
V gene: TRBV29-1
CDR3 DNA: TGCAGCGTTGAGTTAGGGGCAGGGCCCCTCCAAGAGACCCAGTACTTC
CDR3 protein: CSVELGAGPLQETQYF

D gene: NA
clone size: NA
J gene: TRBJ2-1
V gene: TRBV10-3
CDR3 DNA: TGTGCCATCAGTGGACTACCGGTCTACAATGAGCAGTTCTTC
CDR3 protein: CAISGLPVYNEQFF

D gene: NA
clone size: NA
J gene: TRBJ2-3
V gene: TRBV7-9
CDR3 DNA: TGTGCCAGCAGTTATCAGAGCGGATCCACAGATACGCAGTATTTT
CDR3 protein: CASSYQSGSTDTQYF

D gene: TRBD2
clone size: NA
J gene: TRBJ2-5
V gene: TRBV10-3
CDR3 DNA: TGTGCCATCAACAGCGGGGGGGCGGGAGAGACCCAGTACTTC
CDR3 protein: CAINSGGAGETQYF

D gene: NA
clone size: once
J gene: TRBJ2-5
V gene: TRBV18
CDR3 DNA: TGTGCCAGCTCACCACCTAGAGCTGCGGGAGAGACCCAGTACTTC
CDR3 protein: CASSPPRAAGETQYF

D gene: TRBD2
clone size: few
J gene: TRBJ2-3
V gene: TRBV20-1
CDR3 DNA: TGCAGTGCCCCCCGCCCGGCGGGGGAGACAGATACGCAGTATTTT
CDR3 protein: CSAPRPAGETDTQYF

D gene: NA
clone size: NA
J gene: TRBJ1-2
V gene: TRBV14
CDR3 DNA: TGTGCCAGCAGCCCTTCAGGAAACTATGGCTACACCTTC
CDR3 protein: CASSPSGNYGYTF